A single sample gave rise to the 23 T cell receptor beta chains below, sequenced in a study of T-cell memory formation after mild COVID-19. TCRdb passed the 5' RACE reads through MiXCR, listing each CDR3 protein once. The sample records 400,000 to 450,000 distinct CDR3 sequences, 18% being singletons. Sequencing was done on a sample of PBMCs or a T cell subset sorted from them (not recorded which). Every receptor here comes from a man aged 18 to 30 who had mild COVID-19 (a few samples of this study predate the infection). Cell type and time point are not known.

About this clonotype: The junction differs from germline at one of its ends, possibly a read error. CDR3 DNA: TGTGCCAGCAGCTTGAGCTCAGGGAACGGTCAGCCCAAGCATTTT. Translation gives CASSLSSGNGQPKHF. The V call is TRBV7-6, the J call TRBJ1-5; maybe TRBD1 (5 bases). This CDR3 spans 15 amino acids. Germline V CDR1 and CDR2: SGHVS, FNYEAQ.

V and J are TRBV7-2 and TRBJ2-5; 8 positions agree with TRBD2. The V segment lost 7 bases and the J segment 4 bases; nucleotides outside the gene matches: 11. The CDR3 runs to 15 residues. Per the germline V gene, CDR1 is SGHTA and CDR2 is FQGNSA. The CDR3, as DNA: TGTGCCAGCAACTGGGGCGGGGGGTTAGGAGAGACCCAGTACTTC. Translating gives CASNWGGGLGETQYF.

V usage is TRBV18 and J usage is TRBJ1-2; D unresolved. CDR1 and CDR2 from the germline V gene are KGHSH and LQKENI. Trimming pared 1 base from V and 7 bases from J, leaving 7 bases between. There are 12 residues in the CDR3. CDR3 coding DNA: TGTGCCAGCTCACCACTTCGAGCTGGCTACACCTTC. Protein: CASSPLRAGYTF.

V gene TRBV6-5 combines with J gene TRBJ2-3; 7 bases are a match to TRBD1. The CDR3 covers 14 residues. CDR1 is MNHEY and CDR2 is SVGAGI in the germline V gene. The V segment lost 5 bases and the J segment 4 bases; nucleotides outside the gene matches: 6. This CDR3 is CASSETGRADTQYF. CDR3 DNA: TGTGCCAGCAGTGAGACAGGGCGGGCAGATACGCAGTATTTT.

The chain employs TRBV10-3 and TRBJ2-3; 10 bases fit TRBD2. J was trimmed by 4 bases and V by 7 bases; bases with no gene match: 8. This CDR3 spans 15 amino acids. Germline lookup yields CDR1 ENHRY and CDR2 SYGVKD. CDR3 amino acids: CAITEGGLASDTQYF. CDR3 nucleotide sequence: TGTGCCATCACCGAGGGGGGACTAGCGTCAGATACGCAGTATTTT.

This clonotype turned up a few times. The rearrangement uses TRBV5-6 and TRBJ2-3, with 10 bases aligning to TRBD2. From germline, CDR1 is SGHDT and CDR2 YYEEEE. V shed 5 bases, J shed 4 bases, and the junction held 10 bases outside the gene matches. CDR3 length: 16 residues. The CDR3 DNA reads TGTGCCAGCAGTCCGCTAGCGGGGGCATCTCCAGATACGCAGTATTTT. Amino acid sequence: CASSPLAGASPDTQYF.

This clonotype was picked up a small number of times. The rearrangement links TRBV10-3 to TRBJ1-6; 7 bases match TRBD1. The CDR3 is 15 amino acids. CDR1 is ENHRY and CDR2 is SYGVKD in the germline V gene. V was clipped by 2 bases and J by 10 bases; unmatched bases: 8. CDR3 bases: TGTGCCATCAGTGAGGCGACAGGGTATGGGTCACCCCTCCACTTT. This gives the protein CAISEATGYGSPLHF.

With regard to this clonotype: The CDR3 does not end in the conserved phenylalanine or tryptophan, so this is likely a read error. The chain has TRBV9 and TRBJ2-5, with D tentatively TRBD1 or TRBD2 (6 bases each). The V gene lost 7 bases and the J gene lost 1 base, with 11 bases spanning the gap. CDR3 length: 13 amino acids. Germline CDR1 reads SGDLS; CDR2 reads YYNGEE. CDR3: CASAEGGQETQYL. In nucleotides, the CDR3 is TGTGCCAGCGCCGAGGGGGGCCAAGAGACCCAGTACTTA.

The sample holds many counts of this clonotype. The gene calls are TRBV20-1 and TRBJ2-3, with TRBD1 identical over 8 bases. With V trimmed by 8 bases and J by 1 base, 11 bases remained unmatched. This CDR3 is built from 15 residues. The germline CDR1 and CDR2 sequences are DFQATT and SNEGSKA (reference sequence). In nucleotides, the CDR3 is TGCAGTTCGAACCAGGGGGCTTGGGGCACAGATACGCAGTATTTT. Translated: CSSNQGAWGTDTQYF.

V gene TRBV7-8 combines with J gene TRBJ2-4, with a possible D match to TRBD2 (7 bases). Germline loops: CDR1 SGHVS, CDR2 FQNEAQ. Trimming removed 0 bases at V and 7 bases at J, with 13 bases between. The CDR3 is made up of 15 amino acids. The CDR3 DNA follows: TGTGCCAGCAGCTTAGCGCCGGGGGGCGCGAACATTCAGTACTTC. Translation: CASSLAPGGANIQYF.

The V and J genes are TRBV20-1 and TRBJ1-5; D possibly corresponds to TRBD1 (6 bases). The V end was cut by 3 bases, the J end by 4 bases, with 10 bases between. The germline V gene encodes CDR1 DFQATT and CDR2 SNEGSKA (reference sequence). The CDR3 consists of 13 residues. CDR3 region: CSASPQGNQPQHF. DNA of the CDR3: TGCAGTGCTAGCCCCCAGGGGAATCAGCCCCAGCATTTT.

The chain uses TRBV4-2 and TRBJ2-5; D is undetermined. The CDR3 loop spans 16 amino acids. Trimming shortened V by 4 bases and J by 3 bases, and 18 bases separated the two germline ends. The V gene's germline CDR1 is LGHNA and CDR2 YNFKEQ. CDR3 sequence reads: CASSPQMASEKETQYF. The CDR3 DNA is TGTGCCAGCAGCCCCCAGATGGCGAGCGAGAAAGAGACCCAGTACTTC.

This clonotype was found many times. The CDR3 here is CASSMTGEYAYEQYF. In nucleotides, the CDR3 is TGTGCCAGCTCAATGACAGGGGAATATGCGTACGAGCAGTACTTC. The chain joins TRBV18 to TRBJ2-7; 8 bases are a match to TRBD1. The CDR3 contains 15 residues. The germline gives CDR1 KGHSH, CDR2 LQKENI. Trimming removed 5 bases from V and 4 bases from J; junction bases left unmatched: 10. Full variable domain (remainder filled in from reference TRBV18 and TRBJ2-7): NAGVMQNPRHLVRRRGQEARLRCSPMKGHSHVYWYRQLPEEGLKFMVYLQKENIIDESGMPKERFSAEFPKEGPSILRIQQVVRGDSAAYFCASSMTGEYAYEQYFGPGTRLTVT.

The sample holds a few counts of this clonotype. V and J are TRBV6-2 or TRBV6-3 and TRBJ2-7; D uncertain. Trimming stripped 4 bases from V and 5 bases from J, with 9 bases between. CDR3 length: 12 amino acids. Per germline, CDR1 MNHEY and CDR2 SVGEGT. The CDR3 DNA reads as TGTGCCAGCAGTTCCCCCTATGACGAGCAGTACTTC. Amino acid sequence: CASSSPYDEQYF.

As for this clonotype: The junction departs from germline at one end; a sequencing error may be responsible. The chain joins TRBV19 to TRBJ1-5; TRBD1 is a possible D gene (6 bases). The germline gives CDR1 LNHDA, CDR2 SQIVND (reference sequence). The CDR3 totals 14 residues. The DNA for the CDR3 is TGTGCCACTAGTGCCGGGGGCCGCAATCAGCCCCAGCATTTT. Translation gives CATSAGGRNQPQHF.

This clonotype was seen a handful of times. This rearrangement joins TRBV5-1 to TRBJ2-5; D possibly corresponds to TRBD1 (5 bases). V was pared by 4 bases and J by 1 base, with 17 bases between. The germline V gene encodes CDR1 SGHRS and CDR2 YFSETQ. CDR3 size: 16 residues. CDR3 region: CASSPQGFLVQETQYF. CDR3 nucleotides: TGCGCCAGCAGCCCTCAGGGATTTTTGGTCCAAGAGACCCAGTACTTC.

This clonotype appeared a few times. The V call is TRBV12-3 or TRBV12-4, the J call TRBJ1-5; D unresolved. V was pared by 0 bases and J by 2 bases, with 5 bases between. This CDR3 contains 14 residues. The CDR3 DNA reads TGTGCCAGCAGTTTAGCGGGCCGCAATCAGCCCCAGCATTTT. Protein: CASSLAGRNQPQHF.

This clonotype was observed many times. The CDR3 loop is CASSQAWGETQYF. CDR3 nucleotide sequence: TGCGCCAGCAGCCAAGCCTGGGGGGAGACCCAGTACTTC. The chain has TRBV4-1 and TRBJ2-5; tentatively, D is TRBD1 or TRBD2 (5 bases each). The germline V gene encodes CDR1 MGHRA and CDR2 YSYEKL. The CDR3 totals 13 residues. V was shortened by 1 base and J by 5 bases, with 8 bases between the two germline ends.

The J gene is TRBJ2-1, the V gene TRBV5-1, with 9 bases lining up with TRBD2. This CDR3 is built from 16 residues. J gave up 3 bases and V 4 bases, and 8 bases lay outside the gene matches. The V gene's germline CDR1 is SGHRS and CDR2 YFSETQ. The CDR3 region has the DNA TGCGCCAGCAGCGAACAAAGCGGGGGGCTCTACAATGAGCAGTTCTTC. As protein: CASSEQSGGLYNEQFF.

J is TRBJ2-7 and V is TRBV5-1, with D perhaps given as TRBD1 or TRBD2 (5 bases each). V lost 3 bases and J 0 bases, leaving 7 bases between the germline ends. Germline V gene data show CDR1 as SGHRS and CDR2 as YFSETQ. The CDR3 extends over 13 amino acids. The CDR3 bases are TGCGCCAGCAGCTGGGGACCCTCCTACGAGCAGTACGTC. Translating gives CASSWGPSYEQYV.

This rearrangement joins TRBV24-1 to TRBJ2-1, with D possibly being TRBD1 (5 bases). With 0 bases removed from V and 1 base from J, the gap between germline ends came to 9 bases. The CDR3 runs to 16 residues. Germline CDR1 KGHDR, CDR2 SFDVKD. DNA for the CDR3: TGTGCCACCAGTGATTTGGCGGCAGGGTCCTACAATGAGCAGTTCTTC. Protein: CATSDLAAGSYNEQFF.

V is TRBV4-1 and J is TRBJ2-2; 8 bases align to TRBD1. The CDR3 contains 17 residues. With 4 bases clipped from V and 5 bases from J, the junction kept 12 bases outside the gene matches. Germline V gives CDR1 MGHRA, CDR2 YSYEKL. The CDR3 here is CASSPRGQGAQTGELFF. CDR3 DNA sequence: TGCGCCAGCAGCCCAAGGGGTCAGGGGGCGCAAACCGGGGAGCTGTTTTTT.

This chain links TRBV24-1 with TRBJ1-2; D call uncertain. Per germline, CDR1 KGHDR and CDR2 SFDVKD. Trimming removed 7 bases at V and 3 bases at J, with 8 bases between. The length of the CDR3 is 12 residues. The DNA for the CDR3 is TGTGCCACCAGCGACCCTTACTATGGCTACACCTTC. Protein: CATSDPYYGYTF.